The 32 T cell receptor beta chains listed next were all sequenced from one sample in a study of T cells after yellow fever vaccination. TCRdb reanalysed the 5' RACE reads using MiXCR and keeps one entry per CDR3 protein. The sample contains approximately 70,000 distinct CDR3 sequences, about 7% of which appear only once. Sequencing was performed on CD8+ T cells sorted from PBMCs, taken approximately 47 days after the first yellow fever vaccination. These receptors came from a man aged 18 to 29 who received the YFV17D yellow fever vaccine.

At least ten counts were recorded for this clonotype. The genes are TRBV4-1 and TRBJ1-1; no firm D call. The CDR3 has 12 amino acids. Trimming shortened V by 0 bases and J by 2 bases, and 1 base separated the two germline ends. In germline, CDR1 is MGHRA, CDR2 YSYEKL. The chain's CDR3 is CASSQDNTEAFF. The CDR3, as DNA: TGCGCCAGCAGCCAAGATAACACTGAAGCTTTCTTT.

This clonotype has a count of ten or more. V usage is TRBV5-1 and J usage is TRBJ2-7; no definite D call. Germline V gene sequence: CDR1 SGHRS, CDR2 YFSETQ. There are 16 residues in the CDR3. Trimming cost V 0 bases and J 6 bases, with 19 bases left between them. The CDR3 region has the DNA TGCGCCAGCAGCTTGGCCATCGGACGCGGAAGTGGCGAGCAGTACTTC. Amino acid sequence: CASSLAIGRGSGEQYF.

There are many counts of this clonotype. The chain is built from TRBV9 and TRBJ2-5, with unresolved D. V was pared by 0 bases and J by 4 bases, with 16 bases between. This CDR3 region has 16 residues. From germline, CDR1 is SGDLS and CDR2 YYNGEE. The chain's CDR3 is CASSVDGTGRPETQYF. The DNA for the CDR3 is TGTGCCAGCAGCGTAGATGGTACGGGCCGTCCAGAGACCCAGTACTTC.

Points on this clonotype: This sequence may be a read error, since a much larger clone differs from it by one base. V and J are TRBV14 and TRBJ2-1; 15 nucleotides agree with TRBD2. CDR3 length: 18 residues. The V gene's germline CDR1 is SGHDN and CDR2 FVKESK. The CDR3 region is CASIQPGLAGGPLNEQFF. As DNA, the CDR3 is TGTGCCAGCATCCAACCTGGACTAGCGGGGGGGCCATTGAATGAGCAGTTCTTC.

This clonotype was seen at least ten times. This chain uses TRBV29-1 with TRBJ2-1; tentatively, D is TRBD1 or TRBD2 (5 bases each). The CDR3 length is 17 residues. Germline loops: CDR1 SQVTM, CDR2 ANQGSEA. V shed 0 bases and J shed 4 bases, with 19 bases lying between them. The CDR3 DNA reads TGCAGCGTTGAAGATCGTGGTCGAGGGGCTCTTTACAATGAGCAGTTCTTC. The encoded protein is CSVEDRGRGALYNEQFF.

This clonotype was detected ten times or more. This CDR3 reads CASSPTGSTDTQYF. The CDR3 DNA reads TGTGCCAGCAGCCCCACAGGGAGCACAGATACGCAGTATTTT. The chain has TRBV11-2 and TRBJ2-3, with D perhaps TRBD1 (6 bases). V lost 5 bases and J 0 bases, leaving 9 bases between the germline ends. This CDR3 spans 14 amino acids. Germline V CDR1 and CDR2: SGHAT, FQNNGV.

Written as DNA, the CDR3 is TGTGCCAGCAGTTTGGGCGGGATGGATACGCAGTATTTT. Its protein product is CASSLGGMDTQYF. The gene calls are TRBV12-3 or TRBV12-4 and TRBJ2-3; tentatively, D is TRBD2 (6 bases). V lost 3 bases, J lost 6 bases, and 10 bases lay in between. The CDR3 length is 13 residues.

CDR3 amino acids: CATSSLLTSFQETQYF. CDR3 sequence (DNA): TGTGCCACCAGCAGCCTCCTGACCTCCTTCCAAGAGACCCAGTACTTC. The genes are TRBV15 and TRBJ2-5; unclear D gene. The V end lost 3 bases, the J end lost 1 base, and 15 bases lay between the germline ends. Germline V gene lookup returns CDR1 LNHNV and CDR2 YYDKDF (reference sequence). The CDR3 is made up of 16 amino acids.

This clonotype was observed many times. V usage is TRBV20-1 and J usage is TRBJ2-7; the D gene is possibly TRBD1 (6 bases). The V gene lost 3 bases and the J gene lost 0 bases, with 15 bases spanning the gap. This CDR3 region has 15 residues. Germline values: CDR1 DFQATT, CDR2 SNEGSKA (reference sequence). CDR3 bases: TGCAGTGCTAGTGAAAGAGGACAGCACTCCTACGAGCAGTACTTC. Amino acid sequence: CSASERGQHSYEQYF.

The chain joins TRBV12-3 or TRBV12-4 to TRBJ1-6; unclear D gene. This CDR3 is built from 16 residues. The V and J ends lost 3 bases and 0 bases respectively, with 9 bases between them. This CDR3 is CASSFLGSSYNSPLHF. The CDR3 DNA reads as TGTGCCAGCAGTTTTCTGGGCAGCTCCTATAATTCACCCCTCCACTTT.

In its sample, this clonotype ranks as medium-sized. V gene TRBV5-1 combines with J gene TRBJ2-3; the match to TRBD2 covers 8 bases. The CDR3 totals 15 residues. CDR1 and CDR2 from the germline V gene are SGHRS and YFSETQ. Losses at the gene ends were 1 base for V and 3 bases for J; bases not matched to a gene: 4. The CDR3 spells CASSLSGGGTDTQYF. The CDR3 region has the DNA TGCGCCAGCAGCTTGTCCGGGGGGGGGACAGATACGCAGTATTTT. The full variable domain, with the rest looked up from reference TRBV5-1 and TRBJ2-3, is KAGVTQTPRYLIKTRGQQVTLSCSPISGHRSVSWYQQTPGQGLQFLFEYFSETQRNKGNFPGRFSGRQFSNSRSEMNVSTLELGDSALYLCASSLSGGGTDTQYFGPGTRLTVL.

This clonotype was counted ten times or more. The V and J genes are TRBV13 and TRBJ1-1; a weak D match, TRBD1 (5 bases). The CDR3 runs 13 residues. V lost 2 bases and J lost 6, with 10 bases in between. Germline CDR1 is PRHDT and CDR2 is FYEKMQ (reference sequence). The CDR3 nucleotides read TGTGCCAGCAGCTTACTTGGGGCAGCTGAAGCTTTCTTT. Translation gives CASSLLGAAEAFF.

This clonotype was recorded many times. The gene calls are TRBV24-1 and TRBJ2-2; D not resolved. Germline CDR1 reads KGHDR; CDR2 reads SFDVKD. The CDR3 is made up of 11 amino acids. V dropped 5 bases and J dropped 7 bases, with 4 bases sitting between them. The CDR3, as DNA: TGTGCCACCAGTGGAGGCGGGGAGCTGTTTTTT. Encoded protein: CATSGGGELFF.

This clonotype has ten or more counts. The chain recombines TRBV27 with TRBJ1-4; D is undetermined. V lost 0 bases, J lost 7 bases, and 9 bases lay in between. The CDR3 is 14 residues long. Germline V CDR1 and CDR2: MNHEY, SMNVEV (reference sequence). The CDR3 DNA reads as TGTGCCAGCAGTTTATCCCCATTAGGTGAAAAACTGTTTTTT. This codes for CASSLSPLGEKLFF. Full variable domain (missing parts from reference TRBV27 and TRBJ1-4): EAQVTQNPRYLITVTGKKLTVTCSQNMNHEYMSWYRQDPGLGLRQIYYSMNVEVTDKGDVPEGYKVSRKEKRNFPLILESPSPNQTSLYFCASSLSPLGEKLFFGSGTQLSVL.

This clonotype was detected a few times. The genes are TRBV6-2 or TRBV6-3 and TRBJ2-1, with TRBD2 identical over 9 bases. V lost 2 bases and J lost 10; bases outside the gene matches: 6. Looked up from germline, CDR1 is MNHEY and CDR2 is SVGEGT. This CDR3 spans 14 amino acids. This CDR3 reads CASSYGLAGSEQFF. CDR3 coding DNA: TGTGCCAGCAGTTACGGTCTAGCGGGGAGCGAGCAGTTCTTC.

This clonotype was seen many times. In nucleotides, the CDR3 is TGTGCCAGCAGCTTAGATTACCCGGGGCGGGCGGATACGCAGTATTTT. Residues: CASSLDYPGRADTQYF. The V and J genes are TRBV11-2 and TRBJ2-3; either TRBD1 or TRBD2 may fit D (5 bases each). Germline CDR1 is SGHAT and CDR2 is FQNNGV. Trimming stripped 0 bases from V and 6 bases from J, with 16 bases between. CDR3 length: 16 residues.

The chain combines TRBV5-1 with TRBJ1-2; no clear D gene. The CDR3 has 19 amino acids. Trimming cost V 0 bases and J 1 base, with 22 bases left between them. Germline V gene data show CDR1 as SGHRS and CDR2 as YFSETQ. The DNA of the CDR3 is TGCGCCAGCAGCTTGGAGGGAATCAAGGTCAGCTGGCTTAACTATGGCTACACCTTC. It codes for CASSLEGIKVSWLNYGYTF.

This clonotype was observed once. With a much larger clone just one base away, this may be a read error. This chain joins TRBV7-8 and TRBJ2-2, with 9 bases aligning to TRBD2. Germline CDR1 SGHVS, CDR2 FQNEAQ. This CDR3 is built from 16 residues. Unmatched junction bases numbered 11, after V lost 5 bases and J lost 7 bases. CDR3 DNA sequence: TGTGCCAGCAGCACACAAGATAGCGGGGGACGCGGGGAGCTGTTTTTT. It translates to CASSTQDSGGRGELFF.

This chain connects TRBV6-5 to TRBJ1-2; D is possibly TRBD1 (6 bases). Trimming pared 0 bases from V and 4 bases from J, leaving 15 bases between. CDR3 size: 16 residues. Germline V gives CDR1 MNHEY, CDR2 SVGAGI. Written as DNA, the CDR3 is TGTGCCAGCAGTTACTCTGAGGGGGGTGGGGTCTATGGCTACACCTTC. It specifies CASSYSEGGGVYGYTF.

This clonotype was recorded many times. The chain joins TRBV24-1 to TRBJ2-5; 8 nucleotides match TRBD1. The CDR3 has 15 amino acids. Trimming at V came to 4 bases and at J to 5 bases, leaving 8 bases not matched to a gene. CDR1 KGHDR and CDR2 SFDVKD come from the germline V gene. As DNA, the CDR3 is TGTGCCACCAGTGACCTGACAGGGGCCGAGGAGACCCAGTACTTC. This gives the protein CATSDLTGAEETQYF.

The chain combines TRBV7-9 with TRBJ2-7; tentatively, D is TRBD2 (5 bases). The CDR3 has 14 residues. V was cut by 10 bases and J by 6 bases, with 22 bases left in between. Germline V gives CDR1 SEHNR, CDR2 FQNEAQ (reference sequence). The CDR3 sequence: CATSLLSGTREQYV. In DNA, the CDR3 is TGTGCCACCTCCCTACTGTCGGGAACGCGCGAGCAGTACGTC.

This clonotype was picked up a small number of times. The chain combines TRBV6-2 or TRBV6-3 with TRBJ1-1; TRBD1 might be the D (5 bases). Trimming shortened V by 0 bases and J by 2 bases, and 19 bases separated the two germline ends. The CDR3 is made up of 18 amino acids. Germline-derived CDR1 and CDR2 are MNHEY and SVGEGT. Written as DNA, the CDR3 is TGTGCCAGCAGTTACTCGACCCCCGGGACGTCTCGAAACACTGAAGCTTTCTTT. It translates to CASSYSTPGTSRNTEAFF.

This clonotype was counted ten times or more. The rearrangement uses TRBV6-2 or TRBV6-3 and TRBJ2-7, with 10 bases fitting TRBD1. Trimming removed 4 bases from V and 0 bases from J; junction bases left unmatched: 9. CDR3 length equals 17 residues. Germline V gives CDR1 MNHEY, CDR2 SVGEGT. The CDR3 nucleotides are TGTGCCAGCAGTTTGCCGGGACAGGGGATGAGCTCCTACGAGCAGTACGTC. It translates to CASSLPGQGMSSYEQYV.

The rearrangement links TRBV4-3 to TRBJ2-2; 10 positions agree with TRBD1. This CDR3 is 16 amino acids long. V gave up 3 bases and J gave up 5 bases; unmatched junction bases: 6. Germline CDR1 reads LGHNA; CDR2 reads YSLEER. The CDR3 sequence is CASSQTGTGVTGELFF. The CDR3 region has the DNA TGCGCCAGCAGCCAGACCGGGACAGGGGTAACCGGGGAGCTGTTTTTT.

As for this clonotype: It may be a read error: a sequence one base away is much more abundant. The chain is built from TRBV20-1 and TRBJ2-1; 10 bases line up with TRBD2. Germline assignment: CDR1 DFQATT and CDR2 SNEGSKA (reference sequence). The CDR3 totals 15 residues. The CDR3 here is CCARGASGGYNEQFF. CDR3 coding DNA: TGCTGTGCTAGAGGGGCTAGCGGGGGATACAATGAGCAGTTCTTC.

The chain couples TRBV19 to TRBJ1-5, with D perhaps TRBD1 (5 bases). The germline CDR1 and CDR2 sequences are LNHDA and SQIVND (reference sequence). CDR3 length: 14 amino acids. The ends were cut back, 5 bases at V and 0 bases at J, with 8 bases in the middle. CDR3 amino acids: CASSLRDSNQPQHF. CDR3 nucleotide sequence: TGTGCCAGTAGTCTCAGGGATAGCAATCAGCCCCAGCATTTT.

This clonotype came up many times. V usage is TRBV10-3 and J usage is TRBJ2-1, with 9 bases matching TRBD1. This CDR3 has 17 amino acids. The V segment lost 2 bases and the J segment 4 bases; nucleotides outside the gene matches: 9. Germline V gene data show CDR1 as ENHRY and CDR2 as SYGVKD. The CDR3 nucleotides read TGTGCCATCAGTGAGAGGAACCGGGACAGGGCGTACAATGAGCAGTTCTTC. It is translated as CAISERNRDRAYNEQFF.

This clonotype was recorded a few times. The chain uses TRBV24-1 and TRBJ2-3, with 9 bases fitting TRBD2. Germline V CDR1 and CDR2: KGHDR, SFDVKD. V was pared by 6 bases and J by 0 bases, with 6 bases of the junction left unmatched. The CDR3 sequence is 16 residues long. DNA for the CDR3: TGTGCCACCAGTCATCCTAGCGGGGACAGCACAGATACGCAGTATTTT. It codes for CATSHPSGDSTDTQYF.

The CDR3 DNA sequence: TGTGCCAGCAGCCTTGGACAGTTCACTGAAGCTTTCTTT. This translates into CASSLGQFTEAFF. The chain is built from TRBV14 and TRBJ1-1, with TRBD1 as a possible D gene (6 bases). Germline loops: CDR1 SGHDN, CDR2 FVKESK. Trimming pared 4 bases from V and 4 bases from J, leaving 10 bases between. This CDR3 has 13 residues.

This clonotype was picked up a small number of times. The chain recombines TRBV4-1 with TRBJ2-5; 12 nucleotides align to TRBD1. Germline loops: CDR1 MGHRA, CDR2 YSYEKL. V was clipped by 0 bases and J by 4 bases; unmatched bases: 3. The CDR3 contains 16 residues. The CDR3 here is CASSQDGTGGGETQYF. The CDR3 nucleotides read TGCGCCAGCAGCCAAGATGGGACAGGGGGCGGAGAGACCCAGTACTTC.

In this sample, this clonotype turned up many times. The chain couples TRBV7-9 to TRBJ2-1; D ambiguous. Germline lookup yields CDR1 SEHNR and CDR2 FQNEAQ (reference sequence). Deletions cut 5 bases from V and 10 bases from J, with 9 bases between. There are 11 residues in the CDR3. CDR3 protein: CASSTQREQFF. The DNA of the CDR3 is TGTGCCAGCAGCACACAGAGGGAGCAGTTCTTC.

This clonotype has a count of ten or more. The gene calls are TRBV5-5 and TRBJ2-4, with D perhaps matching TRBD1 (7 bases). Germline values: CDR1 SGHKS, CDR2 YYEKEE (reference sequence). The CDR3 extends over 13 amino acids. Trimming pared 5 bases from V and 5 bases from J, leaving 11 bases between. In nucleotides, the CDR3 is TGTGCCAGCAGTGGCGGGACAGAAAACATTCAGTACTTC. Its translation: CASSGGTENIQYF.